The TCR beta chain described here comes from a study of cytomegalovirus exposure and HLA in healthy donors. Turning to the study itself: Out of about 360 genotyped donors, about 80% belonged to the Caucasian-associated ancestry cluster.

Points on this clone: The antigen is unknown.

With 5 bases removed from V and 0 bases from J, the gap between germline ends came to 28 bases. CDR1 and CDR2 (germline): SGHVS, FQNEAQ. This CDR3 region has 20 residues. In the PCR, 60 Vbeta and 13 Jbeta primers were used. Assay used: immunoSEQ multiplex PCR; TCRdb lists only in-frame clones, some missing. Of about 210,000 clones in the sample, roughly four fifths were seen once. Points from the study as a whole: Most of the TCR beta V segments (in an earlier analysis) were productive either about 87% or about 30% of the time. The study flagged some 180 TCR beta chains as cytomegalovirus-associated. Common viral pathogens seemed, in a later analysis, to connect with several of the most significant clusters.

The sequence came from a woman aged 50 to 60 in good health and CMV-seropositive. The sequenced sample was PBMCs. The rearrangement joins TRBV7-8 to TRBJ2-5; tentative D call: TRBD1 (6 bases). The CDR3 DNA sequence: TGTGCCAGCAGCCCCCAGGGGCAAACAGGGTCCCAGGAGTACCAAGAGACCCAGTACTTC. Residues: CASSPQGQTGSQEYQETQYF.